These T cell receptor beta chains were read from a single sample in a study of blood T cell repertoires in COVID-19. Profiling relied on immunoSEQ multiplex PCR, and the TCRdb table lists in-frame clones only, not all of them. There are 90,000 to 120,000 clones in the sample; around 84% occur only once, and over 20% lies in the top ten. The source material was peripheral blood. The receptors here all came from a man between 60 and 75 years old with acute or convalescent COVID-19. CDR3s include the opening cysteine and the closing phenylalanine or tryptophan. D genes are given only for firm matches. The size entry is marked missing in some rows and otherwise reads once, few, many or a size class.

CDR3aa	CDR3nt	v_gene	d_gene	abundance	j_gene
CASSSELTGKSRNEQFF	TGCGCCAGCAGCTCGGAATTAACAGGGAAATCGCGCAATGAGCAGTTCTTC	TRBV5-1	-	-	TRBJ2-1
CASSSPGTSGPNEQFF	TGCGCCAGCAGCTCCCCCGGGACTAGCGGGCCCAATGAGCAGTTCTTC	TRBV5-1	TRBD2	-	TRBJ2-1
CASLGLAGAYNEQFF	TGTGCCAGCTTGGGACTAGCGGGGGCTTACAATGAGCAGTTCTTC	TRBV18	TRBD2	once	TRBJ2-1
CASSQGLALYNEQFF	TGTGCCAGCAGCCAGGGACTAGCGTTGTACAATGAGCAGTTCTTC	TRBV4-2	TRBD2	-	TRBJ2-1
CASSDNRERNTIYF	TGTGCCAGCAGTGATAACAGGGAGAGAAACACCATATATTTT	TRBV6-1	-	-	TRBJ1-3
CASCLKAEEGIQYF	TGTGCCAGTTGTTTGAAGGCGGAAGAGGGCATTCAGTACTTC	TRBV19	-	-	TRBJ2-4
CASSQEVTSGAHPPDTQYF	TGTGCCAGCAGCCAAGAAGTGACTAGCGGGGCCCATCCCCCAGATACGCAGTATTTT	TRBV4-2	TRBD2	once	TRBJ2-3
CSASRVAGETQYF	TGCAGTGCTAGTAGAGTAGCGGGAGAGACCCAGTACTTC	TRBV20-1	TRBD2	-	TRBJ2-5
CASSFPTGTGNTIYF	TGTGCCAGCAGCTTCCCGACAGGGACTGGAAACACCATATATTTT	TRBV11-3	TRBD1	-	TRBJ1-3
CASSTTEQYF	TGTGCCAGCAGTACCACAGAGCAGTACTTC	TRBV2	-	-	TRBJ2-7
CASSLGLLGTSGSKVPYEQYF	TGTGCCAGCAGTTTAGGTCTTTTGGGGACTAGCGGGAGTAAGGTGCCCTACGAGCAGTACTTC	TRBV28	TRBD2	-	TRBJ2-7
CASSLTGDVAIYF	TGTGCCAGCAGTTTGACAGGGGACGTCGCCATATATTTT	TRBV28	TRBD1	-	TRBJ1-3
CASSKDRYTEAFF	TGTGCCAGCAGTAAGGACAGATACACTGAAGCTTTCTTT	TRBV27	-	-	TRBJ1-1
CASSRPGQGNYGYTF	TGTGCCAGCAGCCGCCCGGGACAGGGGAACTATGGCTACACCTTC	TRBV5-4	TRBD1	-	TRBJ1-2
CSVYSGDNEQFF	TGCAGCGTCTATAGCGGAGACAATGAGCAGTTCTTC	TRBV29-1	-	-	TRBJ2-1
CASRKLHLAEGGNEQFF	TGTGCCAGTAGGAAGCTCCATCTAGCGGAAGGTGGCAATGAGCAGTTCTTC	TRBV19	TRBD2	-	TRBJ2-1
CSVYGGRGETQYF	TGCAGCGTCTACGGGGGTAGAGGAGAGACCCAGTACTTC	TRBV29-1	-	-	TRBJ2-5
CASSSRGGATGNEQYF	TGTGCCAGCAGCTCCCGCGGGGGAGCTACAGGGAACGAGCAGTACTTC	TRBV7-8	-	-	TRBJ2-7
CASSQDQGTEAFF	TGTGCCAGCAGCCAAGATCAGGGTACCGAAGCTTTCTTT	TRBV14	-	-	TRBJ1-1
CAISDQGYTEAFF	TGTGCCATCAGTGACCAGGGATACACTGAAGCTTTCTTT	TRBV10-3	-	-	TRBJ1-1
CASSLSSGEWETQYF	TGTGCTAGCAGCTTATCTAGCGGGGAATGGGAGACCCAGTACTTC	TRBV7-7	TRBD2	-	TRBJ2-5
CASSLGADGTEAFF	TGTGCCAGCAGCTTAGGGGCAGATGGGACTGAAGCTTTCTTT	TRBV11-1	-	-	TRBJ1-1
CASRAGRTTYNEQFF	TGCGCCAGCAGGGCGGGGAGGACTACTTACAATGAGCAGTTCTTC	TRBV10-2	-	few	TRBJ2-1
CASSVGHARETQYF	TGCGCCAGCAGTGTGGGACACGCACGAGAGACCCAGTACTTC	TRBV10-1	-	-	TRBJ2-5
CASRSSHRQGGNQPQHF	TGTGCCAGTAGGAGTTCCCATCGACAGGGGGGAAATCAGCCCCAGCATTTT	TRBV19	TRBD1	-	TRBJ1-5
CASSPQGGANEKLFF	TGTGCCAGCTCACCACAAGGGGGGGCAAATGAAAAACTGTTTTTT	TRBV18	-	-	TRBJ1-4
CASSHAGRNQPQHF	TGTGCCAGCAGCCACGCAGGCCGGAATCAGCCCCAGCATTTT	TRBV7-8	-	-	TRBJ1-5
CASSSHLASHTDTQYF	TGTGCCAGCAGCTCCCATCTAGCGAGCCACACAGATACGCAGTATTTT	TRBV7-2	-	-	TRBJ2-3
CASSFGQLGTEAFF	TGTGCCAGCAGTTTTGGGCAACTTGGGACTGAAGCTTTCTTT	TRBV27	-	-	TRBJ1-1
CSVEDLAETYNEQFF	TGCAGCGTTGAAGATCTCGCGGAAACCTACAATGAGCAGTTCTTC	TRBV29-1	-	once	TRBJ2-1
CASSPGHLTGANVLTF	TGCGCCAGCAGCCCTGGACACCTCACTGGGGCCAACGTCCTGACTTTC	TRBV4-1	-	-	TRBJ2-6
CASSRLGQDTEAFF	TGTGCCAGCAGCCGACTGGGACAGGACACTGAAGCTTTCTTT	TRBV6-5	TRBD1	-	TRBJ1-1
CSASTPGQGAMSTGELFF	TGCAGCGCTTCTACACCGGGACAGGGGGCGATGTCTACCGGGGAGCTGTTTTTT	TRBV29-1	TRBD1	-	TRBJ2-2
CASSRSGQGVIYTF	TGTGCCAGCTCGCGCTCGGGACAGGGAGTGATCTACACCTTC	TRBV18	TRBD1	-	TRBJ1-2
CASSLMGLAGYEQYF	TGTGCCAGCAGTTTAATGGGACTAGCGGGGTACGAGCAGTACTTC	TRBV27	TRBD2	-	TRBJ2-7
CASSHTGSGNTIYF	TGTGCCAGCAGTCATACAGGGTCCGGAAACACCATATATTTT	TRBV11-2	-	once	TRBJ1-3
CASSYARVTNTEAFF	TGTGCCAGCAGTTACGCTCGGGTTACTAACACTGAAGCTTTCTTT	TRBV6-5	-	-	TRBJ1-1
CASSPETGGADTQYF	TGTGCCAGTAGTCCCGAGACGGGAGGGGCAGATACGCAGTATTTT	TRBV19	TRBD2	-	TRBJ2-3
CASGDLNTEAFF	TGTGCCAGCGGTGACTTGAACACTGAAGCTTTCTTT	TRBV28	-	-	TRBJ1-1
CATSDPGLAGGRSSYNEQFF	TGTGCCACCAGTGACCCCGGGCTAGCGGGAGGGCGAAGCTCCTACAATGAGCAGTTCTTC	TRBV24-1	TRBD2	-	TRBJ2-1
CASSISGQGDSPLHF	TGTGCCAGTAGTATCTCTGGACAGGGAGATTCACCCCTCCACTTT	TRBV19	TRBD1	-	TRBJ1-6
CASSSPGSSYNEQFF	TGTGCCAGCAGCTCCCCCGGGAGTTCGTACAATGAGCAGTTCTTC	TRBV7-8	-	-	TRBJ2-1
CATSEPAARKGAHTGELFF	TGTGCCACCAGTGAGCCCGCCGCGAGAAAGGGGGCGCACACCGGGGAGCTGTTTTTT	TRBV24-1	TRBD1	-	TRBJ2-2
CASSPWGGGPGQPQHF	TGTGCCAGCAGCCCTTGGGGGGGCGGACCGGGCCAGCCCCAGCATTTT	TRBV28	-	once	TRBJ1-5
CSVQTSGQYF	TGCAGCGTTCAGACTAGCGGGCAGTACTTC	TRBV29-1	TRBD2	-	TRBJ2-7
CASSSPRRASGDTQYF	TGTGCCAGCAGCTCACCCCGGAGGGCCTCAGGGGATACGCAGTATTTT	TRBV5-6	-	-	TRBJ2-3
CASSPDRLGGYTF	TGCGCCAGCAGCCCCGACAGGTTGGGCGGCTACACCTTC	TRBV5-1	-	-	TRBJ1-2
CASSFRAGGTGELFF	TGTGCCAGCAGCTTCAGGGCAGGGGGCACCGGGGAGCTGTTTTTT	TRBV5-6	TRBD1	-	TRBJ2-2
CASSLVPRQENTEAFF	TGCGCCAGCAGCTTGGTACCCCGACAAGAGAACACTGAAGCTTTCTTT	TRBV5-1	-	once	TRBJ1-1
CASSSRQGSNEKLFF	TGTGCCAGCAGCTCCCGACAGGGATCGAATGAAAAACTGTTTTTT	TRBV7-9	TRBD1	-	TRBJ1-4
CASSVATGGDFFFNYGYTF	TGTGCCAGCAGCGTAGCAACCGGAGGGGATTTCTTCTTTAACTATGGCTACACCTTC	TRBV9	-	-	TRBJ1-2
CASSAGRDTDTQYF	TGCGCCAGCAGCGCTGGCCGGGACACAGATACGCAGTATTTT	TRBV5-1	-	-	TRBJ2-3
CASSLPLTGGSEAFF	TGTGCCAGCAGCCTACCCTTGACGGGGGGAAGTGAAGCTTTCTTT	TRBV5-6	-	-	TRBJ1-1
CASIKRGTDTQYF	TGTGCCAGCATAAAGCGGGGCACAGATACGCAGTATTTT	TRBV2	-	-	TRBJ2-3
CASSGQGAGDEQYF	TGCGCCAGCTCGGGACAGGGGGCTGGGGACGAGCAGTACTTC	TRBV5-1	TRBD1	few	TRBJ2-7
CASSFLAGGSYEQYF	TGTGCCAGCAGTTTTCTAGCGGGAGGATCCTACGAGCAGTACTTC	TRBV27	TRBD2	-	TRBJ2-7